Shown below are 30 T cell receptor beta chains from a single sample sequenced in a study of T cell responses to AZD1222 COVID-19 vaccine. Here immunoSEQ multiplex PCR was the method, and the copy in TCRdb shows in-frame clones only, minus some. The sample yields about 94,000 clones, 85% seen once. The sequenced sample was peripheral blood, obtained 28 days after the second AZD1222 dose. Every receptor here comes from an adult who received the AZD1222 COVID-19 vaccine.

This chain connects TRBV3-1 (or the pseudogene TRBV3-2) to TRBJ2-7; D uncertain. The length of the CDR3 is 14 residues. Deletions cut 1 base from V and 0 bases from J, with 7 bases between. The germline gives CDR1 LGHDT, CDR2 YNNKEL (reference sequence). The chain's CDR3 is CASSQGPGSYEQYF. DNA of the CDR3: TGTGCCAGCAGCCAAGGTCCGGGCTCCTACGAGCAGTACTTC.

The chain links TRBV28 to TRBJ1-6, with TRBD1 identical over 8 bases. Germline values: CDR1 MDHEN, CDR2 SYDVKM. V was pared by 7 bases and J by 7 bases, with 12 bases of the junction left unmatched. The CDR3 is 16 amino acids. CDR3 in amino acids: CASTSEGQGLNSPLHF. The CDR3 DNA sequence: TGTGCCAGCACCTCCGAAGGACAGGGATTAAATTCACCCCTCCACTTT.

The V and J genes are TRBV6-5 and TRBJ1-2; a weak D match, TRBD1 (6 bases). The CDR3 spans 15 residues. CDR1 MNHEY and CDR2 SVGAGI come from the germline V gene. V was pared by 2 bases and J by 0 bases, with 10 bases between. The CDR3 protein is CASSYEGGSNYGYTF. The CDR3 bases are TGTGCCAGCAGTTACGAAGGGGGGTCTAACTATGGCTACACCTTC.

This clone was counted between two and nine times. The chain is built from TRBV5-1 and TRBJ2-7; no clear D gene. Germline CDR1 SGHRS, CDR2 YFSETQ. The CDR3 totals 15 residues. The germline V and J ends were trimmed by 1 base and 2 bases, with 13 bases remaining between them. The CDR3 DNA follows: TGCGCCAGCAGCTTGTCCGGCTGGACCACCTACGAGCAGTACTTC. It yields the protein CASSLSGWTTYEQYF.

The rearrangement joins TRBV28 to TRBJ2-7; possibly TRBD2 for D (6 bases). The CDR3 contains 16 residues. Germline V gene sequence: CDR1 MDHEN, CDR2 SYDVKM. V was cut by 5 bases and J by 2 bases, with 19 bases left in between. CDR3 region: CASSLSAGWTTYEQYF. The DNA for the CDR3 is TGTGCCAGCAGTCTTTCAGCGGGTTGGACTACCTACGAGCAGTACTTC. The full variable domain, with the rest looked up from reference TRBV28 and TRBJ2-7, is DVKVTQSSRYLVKRTGEKVFLECVQDMDHENMFWYRQDPGLGLRLIYFSYDVKMKEKGDIPEGYSVSREKKERFSLILESASTNQTSMYLCASSLSAGWTTYEQYFGPGTRLTVT.

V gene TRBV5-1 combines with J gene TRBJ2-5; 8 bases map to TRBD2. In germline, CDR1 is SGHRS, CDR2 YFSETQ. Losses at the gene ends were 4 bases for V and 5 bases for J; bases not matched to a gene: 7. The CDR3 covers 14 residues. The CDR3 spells CASSQDPGGETQYF. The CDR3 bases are TGCGCCAGCAGCCAAGACCCGGGAGGGGAGACCCAGTACTTC.

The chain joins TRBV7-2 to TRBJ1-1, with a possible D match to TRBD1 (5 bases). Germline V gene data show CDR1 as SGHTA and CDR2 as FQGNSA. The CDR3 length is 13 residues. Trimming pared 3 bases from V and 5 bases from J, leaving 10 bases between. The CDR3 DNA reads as TGTGCCAGCAGCTTTGGGACCGGGACTGAAGCTTTCTTT. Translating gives CASSFGTGTEAFF.

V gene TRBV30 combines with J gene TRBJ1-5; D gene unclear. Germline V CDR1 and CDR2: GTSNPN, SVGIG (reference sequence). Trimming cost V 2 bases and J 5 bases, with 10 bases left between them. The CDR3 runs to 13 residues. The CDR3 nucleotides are TGTGCCTGGAGTATACTGACCGATCAGCCCCAGCATTTT. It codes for CAWSILTDQPQHF.

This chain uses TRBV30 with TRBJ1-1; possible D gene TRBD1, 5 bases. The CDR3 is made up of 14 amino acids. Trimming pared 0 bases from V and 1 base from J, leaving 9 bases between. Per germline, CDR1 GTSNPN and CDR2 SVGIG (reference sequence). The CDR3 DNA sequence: TGTGCCTGGAGTGTGGAGACAGCGAACACTGAAGCTTTCTTT. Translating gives CAWSVETANTEAFF.

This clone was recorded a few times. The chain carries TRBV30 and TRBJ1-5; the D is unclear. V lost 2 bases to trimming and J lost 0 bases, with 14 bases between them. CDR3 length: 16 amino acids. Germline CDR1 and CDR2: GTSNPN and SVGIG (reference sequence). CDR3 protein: CAWSHAPGSSNQPQHF. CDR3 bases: TGTGCCTGGAGTCACGCCCCTGGGAGTAGCAATCAGCCCCAGCATTTT.

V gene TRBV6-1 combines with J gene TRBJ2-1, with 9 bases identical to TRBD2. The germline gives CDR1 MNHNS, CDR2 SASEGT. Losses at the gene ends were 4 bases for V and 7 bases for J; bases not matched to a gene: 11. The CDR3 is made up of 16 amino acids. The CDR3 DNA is TGTGCCAGCAGTGCCTCTGCGGGGGGGATTTTGAATGAGCAGTTCTTC. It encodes CASSASAGGILNEQFF.

CDR3 sequence reads: CASSMGQGLARGDEQFF. The CDR3, as DNA: TGTGCCAGCAGCATGGGACAAGGACTAGCGCGGGGGGATGAGCAGTTCTTC. The chain employs TRBV11-3 and TRBJ2-1, with TRBD2 matching 9 bases. From germline, CDR1 is SGHNT and CDR2 YENEEA. With V trimmed by 5 bases and J by 8 bases, 16 bases remained unmatched. The CDR3 covers 17 residues. Looking up the rest from reference TRBV11-3 and TRBJ2-1 gives the full variable domain: EAGVVQSPRYKIIEKKQPVAFWCNPISGHNTLYWYLQNLGQGPELLIRYENEEAVDDSQLPKDRFSAERLKGVDSTLKIQPAELGDSAVYLCASSMGQGLARGDEQFFGPGTRLTVL.

In nucleotides, the CDR3 is TGTGCCAGCAGCGCCAGCGGGACTTCCACAGATACGCAGTATTTT. Translated: CASSASGTSTDTQYF. V and J are TRBV9 and TRBJ2-3, with 7 nucleotides matching TRBD2. The V and J ends lost 3 bases and 2 bases, in that order; junction bases with no gene match: 6. Germline V CDR1 and CDR2: SGDLS, YYNGEE. The CDR3 is 15 residues long.

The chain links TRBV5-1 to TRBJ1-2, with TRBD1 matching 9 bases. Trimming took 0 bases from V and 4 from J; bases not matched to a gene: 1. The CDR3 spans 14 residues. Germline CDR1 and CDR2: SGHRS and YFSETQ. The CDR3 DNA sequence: TGCGCCAGCAGCTTGGAGGACAGGGGCTATGGCTACACCTTC. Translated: CASSLEDRGYGYTF.

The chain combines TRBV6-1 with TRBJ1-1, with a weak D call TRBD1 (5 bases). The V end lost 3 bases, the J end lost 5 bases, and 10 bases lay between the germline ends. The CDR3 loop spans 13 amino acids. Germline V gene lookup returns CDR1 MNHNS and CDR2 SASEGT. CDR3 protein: CASSDRGWTEAFF. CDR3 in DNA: TGTGCCAGCAGTGATAGGGGATGGACTGAAGCTTTCTTT.

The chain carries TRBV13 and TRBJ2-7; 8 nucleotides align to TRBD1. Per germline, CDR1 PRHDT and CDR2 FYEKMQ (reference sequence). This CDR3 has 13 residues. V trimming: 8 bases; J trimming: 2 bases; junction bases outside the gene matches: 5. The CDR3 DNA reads TGTGCCAGCGGACAGGGATTGGCCTACGAGCAGTACTTC. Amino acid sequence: CASGQGLAYEQYF. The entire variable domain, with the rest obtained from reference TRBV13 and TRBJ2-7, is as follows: AAGVIQSPRHLIKEKRETATLKCYPIPRHDTVYWYQQGPGQDPQFLISFYEKMQSDKGSIPDRFSAQQFSDYHSELNMSSLELGDSALYFCASGQGLAYEQYFGPGTRLTVT.

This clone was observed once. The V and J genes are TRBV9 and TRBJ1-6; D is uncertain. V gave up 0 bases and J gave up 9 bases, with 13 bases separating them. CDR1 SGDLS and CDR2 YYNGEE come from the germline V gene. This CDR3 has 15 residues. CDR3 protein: CASSVGGSTSSPLHF. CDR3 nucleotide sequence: TGTGCCAGCAGCGTAGGAGGATCTACGAGTTCACCCCTCCACTTT.

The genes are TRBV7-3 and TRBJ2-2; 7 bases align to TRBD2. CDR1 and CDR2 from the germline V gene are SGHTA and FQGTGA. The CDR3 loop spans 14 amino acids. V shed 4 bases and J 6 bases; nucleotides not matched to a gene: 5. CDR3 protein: CASSSRGVAGELFF. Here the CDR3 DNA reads TGTGCCAGCAGCTCCCGGGGGGTGGCCGGGGAGCTGTTTTTT. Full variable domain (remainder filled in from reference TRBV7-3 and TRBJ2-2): GAGVSQTPSNKVTEKGKYVELRCDPISGHTALYWYRQSLGQGPEFLIYFQGTGAADDSGLPNDRFFAVRPEGSVSTLKIQRTERGDSAVYLCASSSRGVAGELFFGEGSRLTVL.

CDR3 region: CASSQDDPFTGVSTTNEKLFF. The CDR3 nucleotides read TGTGCCAGCAGCCAAGATGACCCCTTTACGGGGGTCTCGACAACTAATGAAAAACTGTTTTTT. V usage is TRBV4-2 and J usage is TRBJ1-4, with D tentatively TRBD1 (5 bases). Germline CDR1 and CDR2: LGHNA and YNFKEQ. Trimming left V 0 bases short and J 0 bases short, with 23 bases between. The CDR3 covers 21 residues.

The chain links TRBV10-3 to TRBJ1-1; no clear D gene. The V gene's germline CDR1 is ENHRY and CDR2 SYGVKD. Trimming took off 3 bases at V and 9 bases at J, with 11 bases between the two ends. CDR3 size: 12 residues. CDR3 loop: CAISDFDEKAFF. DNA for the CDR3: TGTGCCATCAGTGACTTCGACGAAAAAGCTTTCTTT.

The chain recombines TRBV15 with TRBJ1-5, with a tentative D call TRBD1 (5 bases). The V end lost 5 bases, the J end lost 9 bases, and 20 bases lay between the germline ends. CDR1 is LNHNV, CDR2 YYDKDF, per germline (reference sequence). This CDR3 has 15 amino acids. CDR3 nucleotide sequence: TGTGCCACCAGCGGCACCAGGGTAGACTTCCCGCCCCAGCATTTT. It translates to CATSGTRVDFPPQHF.

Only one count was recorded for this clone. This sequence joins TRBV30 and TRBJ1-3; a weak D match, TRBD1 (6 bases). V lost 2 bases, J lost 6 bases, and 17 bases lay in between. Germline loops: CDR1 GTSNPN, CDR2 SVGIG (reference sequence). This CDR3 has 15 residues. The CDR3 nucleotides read TGTGCCTGGAGTACAGGGATCTCTCGCCCAAACACCATATATTTT. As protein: CAWSTGISRPNTIYF.

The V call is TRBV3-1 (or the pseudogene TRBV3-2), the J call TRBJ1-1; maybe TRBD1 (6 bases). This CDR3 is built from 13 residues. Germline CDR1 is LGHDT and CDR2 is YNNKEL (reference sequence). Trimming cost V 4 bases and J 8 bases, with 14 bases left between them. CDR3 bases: TGTGCCAGCAGCCGCATTGACAGGTCCGAAGCTTTCTTT. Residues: CASSRIDRSEAFF.

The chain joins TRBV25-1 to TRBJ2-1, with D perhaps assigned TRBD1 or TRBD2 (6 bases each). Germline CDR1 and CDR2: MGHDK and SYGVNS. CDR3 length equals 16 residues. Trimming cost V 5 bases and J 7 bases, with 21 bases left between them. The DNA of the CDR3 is TGTGCCAGCAGTACCATGGGGGCCCGAGGGGGGAATGAGCAGTTCTTC. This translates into CASSTMGARGGNEQFF.

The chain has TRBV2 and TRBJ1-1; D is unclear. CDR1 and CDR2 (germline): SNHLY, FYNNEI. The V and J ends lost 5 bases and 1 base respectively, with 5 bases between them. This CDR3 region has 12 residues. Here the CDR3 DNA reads TGTGCCAGCAGTCTCAAGAACACTGAAGCTTTCTTT. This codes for CASSLKNTEAFF.

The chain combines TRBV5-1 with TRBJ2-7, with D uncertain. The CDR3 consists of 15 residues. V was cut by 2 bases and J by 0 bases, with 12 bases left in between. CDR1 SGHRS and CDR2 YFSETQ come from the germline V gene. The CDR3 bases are TGCGCCAGCAGCTTAGGGTGGCAGAGCTCCTACGAGCAGTACTTC. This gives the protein CASSLGWQSSYEQYF.

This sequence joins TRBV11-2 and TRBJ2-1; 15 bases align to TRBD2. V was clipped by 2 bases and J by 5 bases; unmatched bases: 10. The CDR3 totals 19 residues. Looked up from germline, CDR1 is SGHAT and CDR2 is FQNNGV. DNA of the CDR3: TGTGCCAGCAGCTTACGGGAGGGACTAGCGGGAGGCATGGACAATGAGCAGTTCTTC. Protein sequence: CASSLREGLAGGMDNEQFF.

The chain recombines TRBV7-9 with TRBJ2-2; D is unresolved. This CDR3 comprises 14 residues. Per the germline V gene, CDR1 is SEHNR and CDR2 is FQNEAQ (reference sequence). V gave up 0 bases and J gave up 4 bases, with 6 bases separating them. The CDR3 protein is CASSLAWSTGELFF. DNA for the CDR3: TGTGCCAGCAGCTTAGCGTGGTCCACCGGGGAGCTGTTTTTT.

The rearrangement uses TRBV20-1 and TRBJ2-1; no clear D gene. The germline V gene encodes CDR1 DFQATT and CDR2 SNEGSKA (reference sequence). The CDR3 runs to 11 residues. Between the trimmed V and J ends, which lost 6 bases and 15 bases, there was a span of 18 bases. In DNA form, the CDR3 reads TGCAGTGCCACCGGGCCCCCGAGCATGTTCTTC. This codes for CSATGPPSMFF.

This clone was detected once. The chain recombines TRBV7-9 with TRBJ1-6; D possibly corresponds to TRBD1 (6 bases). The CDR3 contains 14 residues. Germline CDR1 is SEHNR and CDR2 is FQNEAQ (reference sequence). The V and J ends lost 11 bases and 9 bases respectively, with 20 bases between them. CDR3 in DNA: TGTGCCTTGCGGGGCTTGGGGGCAAGTTCACCCCTCCACTTT. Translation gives CALRGLGASSPLHF.